Listed here is a single TCR beta chain. Its antigen is unknown. The ends were cut back, 3 bases at V and 0 bases at J, with 11 bases in the middle. CDR3 length: 15 residues. CDR1 and CDR2 from the germline V gene are MGHRA and YSYEKL. The data belong to a study of cytotoxic CD8 clonotypes in ibrutinib-treated CLL. General study findings and limits: Measured clonality at baseline was greater than in age-matched healthy donors and tracked with circulating CD8+ T-cell counts.

Sequencing used immunoSEQ multiplex PCR; TCRdb keeps in-frame clones, though not all of them. This sample yields about 130,000 clones, of which 79% are seen a single time; 9.5% to 15% belongs to the top ten. V and J are TRBV4-1 and TRBJ2-5; tentatively, D is TRBD1 or TRBD2 (5 bases each). The receptor was derived from a human donor with chronic lymphocytic leukemia. Sequencing was performed on PBMCs, taken after 12 months of ibrutinib treatment. CDR3 DNA: TGCGCCAGCAGCCACTTGGGACGGAACCAAGAGACCCAGTACTTC. Protein product: CASSHLGRNQETQYF.